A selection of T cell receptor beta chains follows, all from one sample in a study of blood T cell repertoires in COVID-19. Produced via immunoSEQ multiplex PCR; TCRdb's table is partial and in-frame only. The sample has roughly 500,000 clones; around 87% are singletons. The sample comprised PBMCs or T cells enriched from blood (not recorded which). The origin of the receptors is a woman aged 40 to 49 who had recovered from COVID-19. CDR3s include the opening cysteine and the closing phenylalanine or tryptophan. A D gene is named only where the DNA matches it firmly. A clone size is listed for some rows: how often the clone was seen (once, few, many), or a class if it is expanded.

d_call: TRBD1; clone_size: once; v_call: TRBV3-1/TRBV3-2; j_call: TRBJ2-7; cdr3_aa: CASSLLGTDSYEQYF; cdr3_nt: TGTGCCAGCAGCCTCCTCGGGACAGACTCCTACGAGCAGTACTTC
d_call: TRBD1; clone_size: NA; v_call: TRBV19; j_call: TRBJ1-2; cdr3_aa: CASWDRGYYGYTF; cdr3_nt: TGTGCCAGTTGGGACAGGGGTTACTATGGCTACACCTTC
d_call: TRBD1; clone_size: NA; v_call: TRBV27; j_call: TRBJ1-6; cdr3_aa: CASSLILTGLKSPLHF; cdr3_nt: TGTGCCAGCAGTTTGATCTTGACAGGGCTCAAGTCACCCCTCCACTTT
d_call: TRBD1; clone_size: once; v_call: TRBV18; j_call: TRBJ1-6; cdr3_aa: CASSPQGVYNSPLHF; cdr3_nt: TGTGCCAGCTCACCTCAGGGGGTCTATAATTCACCCCTCCACTTT
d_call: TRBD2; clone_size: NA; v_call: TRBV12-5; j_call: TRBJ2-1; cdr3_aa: CASGSWTSGMGGYNEQFF; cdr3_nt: TGTGCTAGTGGTTCCTGGACTAGCGGGATGGGTGGCTACAATGAGCAGTTCTTC
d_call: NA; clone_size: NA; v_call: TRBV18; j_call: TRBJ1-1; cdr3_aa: CASSPGHFMNTEAFF; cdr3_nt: TGTGCCAGCTCACCAGGACACTTCATGAACACTGAAGCTTTCTTT
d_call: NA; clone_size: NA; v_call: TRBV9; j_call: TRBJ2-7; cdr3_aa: CASSRRDFPGEQYF; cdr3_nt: TGTGCCAGCAGCAGGCGGGACTTCCCTGGCGAGCAGTACTTC
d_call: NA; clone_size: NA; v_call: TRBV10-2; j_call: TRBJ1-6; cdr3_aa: CASRERTSYNSPLHF; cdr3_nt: TGCGCCAGCCGGGAGAGGACCTCCTATAATTCACCCCTCCACTTT
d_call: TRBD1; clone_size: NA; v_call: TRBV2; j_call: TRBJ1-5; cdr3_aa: CASRGLQGSQPQHF; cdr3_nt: TGTGCCAGCAGGGGCCTACAGGGGTCCCAGCCCCAGCATTTT
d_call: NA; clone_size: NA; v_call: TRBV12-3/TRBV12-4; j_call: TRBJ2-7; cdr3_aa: CASSFDGGYEQYF; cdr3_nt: TGTGCCAGCAGTTTCGACGGAGGATACGAGCAGTACTTC
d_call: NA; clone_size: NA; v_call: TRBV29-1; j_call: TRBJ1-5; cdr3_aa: CSASELNQPQHF; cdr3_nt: TGCAGCGCAAGCGAGTTGAACCAGCCCCAGCATTTT
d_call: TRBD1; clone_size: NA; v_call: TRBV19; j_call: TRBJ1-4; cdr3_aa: CASSTDRELNEKLFF; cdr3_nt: TGTGCCAGTAGTACCGACAGGGAGCTTAATGAAAAACTGTTTTTT